This T cell receptor (beta chain) originates from a study of blood T cells in healthy people across ages. Study conclusions and caveats: CMV status of donors was not determined, possibly confounding expanded clonotype changes. Among long-lived donors, naive CD4+ cells were more numerous and diversity higher than in aged donors.

Comment on this clonotype: Its antigen is unidentified.

Every donor contributed about 10 milliliters of peripheral blood by blood draw. The CDR3 totals 12 residues. The germline V and J ends were trimmed by 2 bases and 10 bases, with 11 bases remaining between them. Per germline, CDR1 MGHDK and CDR2 SYGVNS. A J-beta primer mix and a sample-barcoded 5' primer were used in a second PCR of roughly 7 to 12 cycles. Each CDR3 protein gets one entry after TCRdb re-called the 5' RACE reads with MiXCR. The table lists just over 1 million distinct CDR3 sequences, around 45% of them singletons. Sequencing input: blood. V usage is TRBV25-1 and J usage is TRBJ1-1; D ambiguous. The receptor comes from a woman in her fifties or sixties in good health. CDR3 nucleotide sequence: TGTGCCAGCAGTGAAGGGAGCGGACGAGCTTTCTTT. Its protein is CASSEGSGRAFF.